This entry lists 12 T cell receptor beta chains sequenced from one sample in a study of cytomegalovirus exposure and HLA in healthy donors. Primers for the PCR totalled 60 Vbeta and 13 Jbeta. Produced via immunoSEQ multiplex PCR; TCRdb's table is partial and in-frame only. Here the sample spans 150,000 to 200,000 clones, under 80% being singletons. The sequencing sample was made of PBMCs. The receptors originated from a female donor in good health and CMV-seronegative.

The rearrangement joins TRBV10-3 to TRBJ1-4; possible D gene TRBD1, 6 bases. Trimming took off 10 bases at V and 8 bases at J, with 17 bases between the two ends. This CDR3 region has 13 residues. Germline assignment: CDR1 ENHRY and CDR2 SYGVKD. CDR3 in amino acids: CATGGGWLEKLFF. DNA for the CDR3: TGTGCCACCGGCGGGGGCTGGTTGGAAAAACTGTTTTTT.

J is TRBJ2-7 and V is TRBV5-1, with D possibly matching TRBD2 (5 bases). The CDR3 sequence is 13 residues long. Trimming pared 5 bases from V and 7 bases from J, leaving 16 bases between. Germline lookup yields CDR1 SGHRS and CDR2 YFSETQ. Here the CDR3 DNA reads TGCGCCAGCAGTACCGGGGTCCGGGTGGAGCAGTACTTC. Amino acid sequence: CASSTGVRVEQYF. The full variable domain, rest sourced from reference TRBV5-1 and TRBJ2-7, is KAGVTQTPRYLIKTRGQQVTLSCSPISGHRSVSWYQQTPGQGLQFLFEYFSETQRNKGNFPGRFSGRQFSNSRSEMNVSTLELGDSALYLCASSTGVRVEQYFGPGTRLTVT.

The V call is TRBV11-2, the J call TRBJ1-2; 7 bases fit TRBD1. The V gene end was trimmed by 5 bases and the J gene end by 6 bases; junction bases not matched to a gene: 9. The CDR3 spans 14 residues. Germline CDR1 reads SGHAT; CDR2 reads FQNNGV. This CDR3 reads CASSPLDRVNGYTF. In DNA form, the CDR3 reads TGTGCCAGCAGCCCACTCGACAGGGTCAATGGCTACACCTTC.

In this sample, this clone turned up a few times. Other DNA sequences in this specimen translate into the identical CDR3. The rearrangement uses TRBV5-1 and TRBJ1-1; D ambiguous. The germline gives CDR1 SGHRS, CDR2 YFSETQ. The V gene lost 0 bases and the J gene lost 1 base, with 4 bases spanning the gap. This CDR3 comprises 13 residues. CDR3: CASSLDRNTEAFF. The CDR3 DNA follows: TGCGCCAGCAGCTTGGACAGGAACACTGAAGCTTTCTTT.

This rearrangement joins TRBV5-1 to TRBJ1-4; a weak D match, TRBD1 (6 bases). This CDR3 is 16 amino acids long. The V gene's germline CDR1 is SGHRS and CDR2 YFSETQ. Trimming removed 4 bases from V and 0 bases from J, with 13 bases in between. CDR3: CASSTDSPATNEKLFF. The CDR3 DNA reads TGCGCCAGCAGCACGGACAGCCCTGCAACTAATGAAAAACTGTTTTTT. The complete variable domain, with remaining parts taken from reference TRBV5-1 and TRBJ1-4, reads KAGVTQTPRYLIKTRGQQVTLSCSPISGHRSVSWYQQTPGQGLQFLFEYFSETQRNKGNFPGRFSGRQFSNSRSEMNVSTLELGDSALYLCASSTDSPATNEKLFFGSGTQLSVL.

As DNA, the CDR3 is TGTGCCAGCACCTGGGACTCCCCCTACGAGCAGTACTTC. This codes for CASTWDSPYEQYF. This sequence joins TRBV25-1 and TRBJ2-7, with D tentatively TRBD2 (6 bases). Trimming removed 7 bases at V and 2 bases at J, with 12 bases between. The CDR3 runs 13 residues. Germline V gene lookup returns CDR1 MGHDK and CDR2 SYGVNS.

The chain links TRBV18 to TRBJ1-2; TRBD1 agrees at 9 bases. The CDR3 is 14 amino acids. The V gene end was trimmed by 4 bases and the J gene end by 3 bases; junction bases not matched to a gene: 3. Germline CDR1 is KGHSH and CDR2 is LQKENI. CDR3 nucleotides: TGTGCCAGCTCACTCCGGGACAGGGACTATGGCTACACCTTC. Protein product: CASSLRDRDYGYTF.

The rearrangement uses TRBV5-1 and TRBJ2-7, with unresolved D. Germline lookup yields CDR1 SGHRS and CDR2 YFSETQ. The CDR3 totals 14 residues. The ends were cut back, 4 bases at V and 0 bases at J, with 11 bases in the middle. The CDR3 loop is CASSPSKPSYEQYF. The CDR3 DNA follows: TGCGCCAGCAGCCCGAGTAAGCCCTCCTACGAGCAGTACTTC.

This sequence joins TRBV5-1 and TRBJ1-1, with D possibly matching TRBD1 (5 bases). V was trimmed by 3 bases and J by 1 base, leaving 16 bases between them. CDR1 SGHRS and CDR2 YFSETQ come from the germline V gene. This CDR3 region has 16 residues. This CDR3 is CASSSGGRAKNTEAFF. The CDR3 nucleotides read TGCGCCAGCAGCTCGGGGGGTCGGGCCAAGAACACTGAAGCTTTCTTT. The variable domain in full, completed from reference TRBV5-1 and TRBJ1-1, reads KAGVTQTPRYLIKTRGQQVTLSCSPISGHRSVSWYQQTPGQGLQFLFEYFSETQRNKGNFPGRFSGRQFSNSRSEMNVSTLELGDSALYLCASSSGGRAKNTEAFFGQGTRLTVV.

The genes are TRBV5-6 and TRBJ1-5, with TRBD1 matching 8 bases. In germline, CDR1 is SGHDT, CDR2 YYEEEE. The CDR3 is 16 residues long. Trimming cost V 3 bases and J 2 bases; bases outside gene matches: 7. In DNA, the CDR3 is TGTGCCAGCAGCTCGACCACGGGACAGGGCAATCAGCCCCAGCATTTT. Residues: CASSSTTGQGNQPQHF.

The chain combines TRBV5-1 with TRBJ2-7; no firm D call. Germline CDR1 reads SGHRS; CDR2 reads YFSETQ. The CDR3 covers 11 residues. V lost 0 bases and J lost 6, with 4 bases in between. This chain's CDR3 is CASSLASEQYF. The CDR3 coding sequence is TGCGCCAGCAGCTTGGCCTCCGAGCAGTACTTC.

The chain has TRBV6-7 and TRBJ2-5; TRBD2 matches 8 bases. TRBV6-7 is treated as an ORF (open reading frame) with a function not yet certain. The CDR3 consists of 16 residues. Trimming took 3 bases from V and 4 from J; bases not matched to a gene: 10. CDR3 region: CASSYRRREDRETQYF. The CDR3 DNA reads TGTGCCAGCAGTTATCGGCGGCGGGAGGATCGAGAGACCCAGTACTTC.